This T cell receptor beta chain comes out of a study of cytomegalovirus exposure and HLA in healthy donors. Concerning this clone itself: What it binds is unknown.

Unrecorded immune exposures were likely, despite nominal health at sampling. With 60 Vbeta and 13 Jbeta primers, the PCR was carried out. Sequenced by immunoSEQ multiplex PCR; TCRdb stores in-frame clones only, minus some. The sample lists about 140,000 clones; around 81% were seen once. Points from the study as a whole: Productive status was seen about 90% or about 30% of the time for most TCR beta V segments in an earlier analysis. CMV antigen specificity was confirmed in vitro for a few CMV-associated chains. Most TCR sequences showed up rarely, but some public TCRs showed up in many donors.

Trimming took 2 bases from V and 8 from J, leaving 9 bases between them. Germline CDR1 reads MNHEY; CDR2 reads SMNVEV (reference sequence). The CDR3 sequence is 13 residues long. The sequence came from a man aged 45-65 years in good health and CMV-seronegative. The chain combines TRBV27 with TRBJ1-4; weak D call: TRBD1 (5 bases). Sequencing was performed on PBMCs. The CDR3 loop is CASSLRGLEKLFF. The CDR3 DNA reads as TGTGCCAGCAGTTTAAGGGGCTTGGAAAAACTGTTTTTT.